Listed here are 6 T cell receptor beta chains from one sample, sequenced in a study of cytomegalovirus exposure and HLA in healthy donors. Primers for the PCR totalled 60 Vbeta and 13 Jbeta. TCRdb keeps only in-frame clones here, not all; method: immunoSEQ multiplex PCR. The sample has around 150,000 clones; approximately 79% are singletons. The sample comprised PBMCs. These TCRs come from a man aged 35 to 55 in good health and CMV-seronegative.

This clone was recorded only once. The V call is TRBV5-6, the J call TRBJ1-5; D possibly corresponds to TRBD1 (6 bases). The length of the CDR3 is 14 residues. The V end lost 3 bases, the J end lost 4 bases, and 11 bases lay between the germline ends. Germline loops: CDR1 SGHDT, CDR2 YYEEEE. The CDR3 DNA is TGTGCCAGCAGCTCACAGGGTTTAAATCAGCCCCAGCATTTT. Its translation: CASSSQGLNQPQHF.

V usage is TRBV11-2 and J usage is TRBJ2-7, with 9 bases lining up with TRBD2. Germline values: CDR1 SGHAT, CDR2 FQNNGV. CDR3 length: 15 residues. After removal of 3 bases from V and 0 bases from J, the junction contained 3 bases not matched to a gene. The CDR3 nucleotides are TGTGCCAGCAGCTTTGGTAGCGGGAGCTCCTACGAGCAGTACTTC. Protein product: CASSFGSGSSYEQYF.

The J gene is TRBJ2-7, the V gene TRBV15; a possible D gene is TRBD2 (6 bases). The CDR3 consists of 14 residues. Germline V gene data show CDR1 as LNHNV and CDR2 as YYDKDF (reference sequence). Deletions cut 5 bases from V and 4 bases from J, with 15 bases between. The chain's CDR3 is CATSQAGPLYEQYF. CDR3 coding DNA: TGTGCCACCAGCCAGGCGGGACCCTTATACGAGCAGTACTTC.

This clone was detected only a few times. The chain is built from TRBV7-6 and TRBJ2-7, with 10 bases lining up with TRBD2. Germline CDR1 is SGHVS and CDR2 is FNYEAQ. This CDR3 region has 14 residues. Trimming at V came to 5 bases and at J to 5 bases, leaving 6 bases not matched to a gene. The CDR3 region has the DNA TGTGCCAGCAGCGCAGCGGGAGGGTTCGACGAGCAGTACTTC. As protein: CASSAAGGFDEQYF.

The chain couples TRBV28 to TRBJ2-1; a possible D gene is TRBD2 (6 bases). This CDR3 has 12 residues. V was clipped by 6 bases and J by 13 bases, with 16 bases between them. CDR1 is MDHEN, CDR2 SYDVKM, per germline. CDR3 loop: CASSLPGTVQFF. The CDR3 DNA reads as TGTGCCAGCAGCCTCCCCGGGACTGTCCAGTTCTTC.

The CDR3 sequence is CASSQIFRRGQNTGELFF. The CDR3 region has the DNA TGTGCCAGCAGCCAAATATTCCGCCGGGGACAGAACACCGGGGAGCTGTTTTTT. The rearrangement links TRBV11-2 to TRBJ2-2, with D perhaps matching TRBD1 (6 bases). This CDR3 region has 18 residues. V lost 5 bases, J lost 1 base, and 20 bases lay in between. Germline lookup yields CDR1 SGHAT and CDR2 FQNNGV. Full variable domain (rest looked up from reference TRBV11-2 and TRBJ2-2): EAGVAQSPRYKIIEKRQSVAFWCNPISGHATLYWYQQILGQGPKLLIQFQNNGVVDDSQLPKDRFSAERLKGVDSTLKIQPAKLEDSAVYLCASSQIFRRGQNTGELFFGEGSRLTVL.